The rows below give T cell receptor beta chains drawn from one sample of a study of Ad26.COV2.S vaccination and SARS-CoV-2 variants. The data were produced by immunoSEQ multiplex PCR, yet TCRdb's version contains in-frame clones alone and is incomplete. Of fewer than 100,000 clones in the sample, approximately 86% were seen once. Sequencing was performed on peripheral blood, taken after recovery from COVID-19. Every receptor here comes from a human donor who had recovered from COVID-19. Both conserved end residues are part of each CDR3. The D gene is left open where the match is weak. Clone sizes are given selectively: once, few, many, or a class where the clone is expanded.

>TRBV6-2/TRBV6-3|NA|TRBD2|15|TRBJ2-1
TGTGCCAGCAGTTACGCGGGAGGGGTGAGGGGTGAGCAGTTCTTC
CASSYAGGVRGEQFF
>TRBV6-2/TRBV6-3|NA|TRBD2|15|TRBJ2-2
TGTGCCAGCAGTCTACTAGCGGGAGATGTCGGGGAGCTGTTTTTT
CASSLLAGDVGELFF
>TRBV28|NA|TRBD1|16|TRBJ1-5
TGTGCCAGCAGCCCACCGGGACAGGTGAGCAATCAGCCCCAGCATTTT
CASSPPGQVSNQPQHF
>TRBV9|NA|NA|13|TRBJ2-7
TGTGCCAGCAGCTCTGGAGACAGATACGAGCAGTACTTC
CASSSGDRYEQYF
>TRBV28|NA|NA|16|TRBJ1-2
TGTGCCAGCAGTTTATACCGCCGGGGGGGAAACTATGGCTACACCTTC
CASSLYRRGGNYGYTF
>TRBV6-5|NA|TRBD2|15|TRBJ2-7
TGTGCCAGCAGTTACTCTAGCGGGAGTCACAACGAGCAGTACTTC
CASSYSSGSHNEQYF
>TRBV7-6|NA|TRBD1|15|TRBJ1-2
TGTGCCAGCAGCTTAGACGCGGGACAGGTGGAGGGCTACACCTTC
CASSLDAGQVEGYTF
>TRBV5-6|NA|NA|11|TRBJ2-1
TGTGCCACCGCGTCCGAGAATGAGCAGTTCTTC
CATASENEQFF
>TRBV19|NA|NA|17|TRBJ2-1
TGTGCCAGTAGTACTAGACAGGGAGGCGTCTCCTACAATGAGCAGTTCTTC
CASSTRQGGVSYNEQFF
>TRBV6-4|few|NA|15|TRBJ2-3
TGTGCCAGCAGCTCGGGGGACCATAACACAGATACGCAGTATTTT
CASSSGDHNTDTQYF
>TRBV28|NA|NA|14|TRBJ2-5
TGTGCCAGCAGCCCGTGGGGGGCCGGAGAGACCCAGTACTTC
CASSPWGAGETQYF
>TRBV5-1|once|NA|20|TRBJ1-3
TGCGCCAGCAGCTATTCCGGGTCAACTAAGGAAATTCCCTCTGGAAACACCATATATTTT
CASSYSGSTKEIPSGNTIYF
>TRBV7-3|NA|NA|18|TRBJ2-7
TGTGCCAGCAGCTTATATGGCCCCAAGACAGCCCCTTACTACGAGCAGTACTTC
CASSLYGPKTAPYYEQYF
>TRBV4-1|NA|TRBD2|15|TRBJ2-1
TGCGCCAGCAGCCAAAGGACTAGCGAAGGCAATGAGCAGTTCTTC
CASSQRTSEGNEQFF
>TRBV19|once|TRBD1|14|TRBJ2-7
TGTGCCAGTAGTGACAGGGGCCGCTTCTACGAGCAGTACTTC
CASSDRGRFYEQYF
>TRBV4-3|NA|TRBD2|19|TRBJ2-7
TGCGCCAGCAGCCAGCCCCAAAGCTCCCTAGCGGGAGAGACCTACGAGCAGTACTTC
CASSQPQSSLAGETYEQYF
>TRBV19|NA|NA|16|TRBJ2-2
TGTGCCAGTAGTATGGAACAGGCCACGAACACCGGGGAGCTGTTTTTT
CASSMEQATNTGELFF
>TRBV7-3|once|NA|15|TRBJ2-1
TGTGCCAGCAGCTCCGGGACGAGAACTTACAATGAGCAGTTCTTC
CASSSGTRTYNEQFF
>TRBV11-3|many|NA|18|TRBJ1-3
TGTGCCAGCAGCCCCCGTCAAACTTTCCAGGGCTCTGGAAACACCATATATTTT
CASSPRQTFQGSGNTIYF
>TRBV21-1|NA|NA|14|TRBJ2-5
TGTGCCAGCAGCAAAGTGGGCAGACAAGAGACCCAGTACTTC
CASSKVGRQETQYF
>TRBV9|once|NA|13|TRBJ2-3
TGTGCCAGCAGCGTAGCTACGACAGATACGCAGTATTTT
CASSVATTDTQYF
>TRBV7-9|NA|NA|13|TRBJ2-2
TGTGCCAGCAGCTCGAGTCGCACCGGGGAGCTGTTTTTT
CASSSSRTGELFF
>TRBV5-8|NA|NA|13|TRBJ2-2
TGTGCCAGCAGCTTGTACCTCACCGGGGAGCTGTTTTTT
CASSLYLTGELFF
>TRBV11-2|NA|NA|14|TRBJ1-4
TGTGCCAGCAGCTTCTCCAGGTATAGGGAAAAACTGTTTTTT
CASSFSRYREKLFF
>TRBV3-1/TRBV3-2|NA|NA|14|TRBJ1-1
TGTGCCAGCAGCCAAGCCACAGGGCGAGCTGAAGCTTTCTTT
CASSQATGRAEAFF
>TRBV6-1|NA|NA|17|TRBJ1-5
TGTGCCAGCAGTGAGACATCGGCTCTTTATAGCAATCAGCCCCAGCATTTT
CASSETSALYSNQPQHF
>TRBV28|NA|TRBD1|15|TRBJ2-3
TGTGCCAGCAGTTCACCCCGGGACAGGGCACATACGCAGTATTTT
CASSSPRDRAHTQYF
>TRBV19|NA|NA|15|TRBJ1-5
TGTGCCAGTATTTCCCCGGGGGGGGGAAATCAGCCCCAGCATTTT
CASISPGGGNQPQHF
>TRBV10-3|NA|NA|15|TRBJ1-5
TGTGCCATCAGTGAGTCGATATTCAAAAATCAGCCCCAGCATTTT
CAISESIFKNQPQHF
>TRBV6-4|NA|NA|9|TRBJ2-7
TGTGCCAGCAGGGGGTCCGCGTACTTC
CASRGSAYF
>TRBV29-1|NA|NA|13|TRBJ1-3
TGCAGCGCCGAGGGGGTGTCGGGAAACACCATATATTTT
CSAEGVSGNTIYF
>TRBV7-2|NA|NA|14|TRBJ1-2
TGTGCCAGCAGCTCCCGACTGAGGGACTATGGCTACACCTTC
CASSSRLRDYGYTF
>TRBV19|NA|TRBD1|15|TRBJ1-3
TGTGCCAGTAGCCCGGACAGGGGGCTTGGAAACACCATATATTTT
CASSPDRGLGNTIYF
>TRBV7-2|NA|TRBD2|14|TRBJ2-2
TGTGCCAGCAGCCAAAGGAGCGGGAGGGGAGAGCTGTTTTTT
CASSQRSGRGELFF
>TRBV7-3|NA|NA|13|TRBJ1-1
TGTGCCAGCAGCTTAATTTCCGAAACTGAAGCTTTCTTT
CASSLISETEAFF
>TRBV28|NA|NA|15|TRBJ1-5
TGTGCCAGCAGTGCGTCCGGACAGCCGAATCAGCCCCAGCATTTT
CASSASGQPNQPQHF
>TRBV4-1|NA|NA|18|TRBJ2-1
TGCGCCAGCAGCCAAGATCCGGCGGACACGAGCTCCTACAATGAGCAGTTCTTC
CASSQDPADTSSYNEQFF
>TRBV28|NA|NA|14|TRBJ1-4
TGTGCCAGCATCGGATCACCAACTAATGAAAAACTGTTTTTT
CASIGSPTNEKLFF
>TRBV25-1|NA|TRBD2|17|TRBJ2-1
TGTGCCAGCAGTGACATTGGGACTAGCGGGAGATGGAATGAGCAGTTCTTC
CASSDIGTSGRWNEQFF
>TRBV12-3/TRBV12-4|NA|NA|13|TRBJ2-3
TGTGCCAGCAGTTTACCCCTAGCGCGAACGCAGTATTTT
CASSLPLARTQYF
>TRBV16|NA|NA|16|TRBJ2-7
TGTGCCAGCAGCCAGCCATTTGAGGCGGGTTCCGACGAGCAGTACTTC
CASSQPFEAGSDEQYF
>TRBV7-2|NA|NA|14|TRBJ2-1
TGTGCCAGCAGCTTAGCGTGGGGCTGGGATGAGCAGTTCTTC
CASSLAWGWDEQFF
>TRBV18|NA|TRBD2|16|TRBJ2-5
TGTGCCAGCTCACATGGGACTAGCGGGAGCTGGGAGACCCAGTACTTC
CASSHGTSGSWETQYF
>TRBV13|NA|TRBD2|15|TRBJ2-7
TGTGCCAGCAGGTCGTGGCTAGCGGGAGGTCGCGAGCAGTACTTC
CASRSWLAGGREQYF
>TRBV10-1|NA|TRBD2|15|TRBJ2-1
TGCGCCAGCAGCAAGACTAGCGGCCTTCCCAATGAGCAGTTCTTC
CASSKTSGLPNEQFF
>TRBV5-1|few|NA|15|TRBJ2-1
TGCGCCAGCAGCTTGGATAGTCCGGACTACAATGAGCAGTTCTTC
CASSLDSPDYNEQFF
>TRBV7-2|NA|NA|14|TRBJ1-2
TGTGCCAGCAGCGTGGGGGGGATAGAGGTTGGCTACACCTTC
CASSVGGIEVGYTF